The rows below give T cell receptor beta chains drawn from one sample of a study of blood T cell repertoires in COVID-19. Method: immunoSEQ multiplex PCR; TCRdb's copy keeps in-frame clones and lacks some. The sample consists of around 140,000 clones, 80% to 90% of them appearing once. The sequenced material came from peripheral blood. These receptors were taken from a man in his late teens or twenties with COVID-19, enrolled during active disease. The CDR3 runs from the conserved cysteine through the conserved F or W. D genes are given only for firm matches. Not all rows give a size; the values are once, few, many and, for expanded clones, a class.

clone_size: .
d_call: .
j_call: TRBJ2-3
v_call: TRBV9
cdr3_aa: CASSGGTLTQYF
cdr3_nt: TGTGCCAGCAGCGGGGGGACACTTACGCAGTATTTT

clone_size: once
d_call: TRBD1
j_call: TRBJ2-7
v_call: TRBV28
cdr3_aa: CASSIFTDRAPTSLGSYEQYF
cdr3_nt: TGTGCCAGCAGTATATTCACGGACAGGGCCCCCACTTCCCTGGGGTCCTACGAGCAGTACTTC

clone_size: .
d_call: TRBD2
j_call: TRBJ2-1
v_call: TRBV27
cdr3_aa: CASLNLLAGGGNEQFF
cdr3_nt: TGTGCCAGCCTCAACCTACTAGCGGGAGGGGGGAATGAGCAGTTCTTC

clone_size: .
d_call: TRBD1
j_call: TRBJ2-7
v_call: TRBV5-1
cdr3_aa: CASSSAPPGQAYEQYF
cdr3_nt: TGCGCCAGCAGCTCCGCCCCCCCCGGACAGGCCTACGAGCAGTACTTC

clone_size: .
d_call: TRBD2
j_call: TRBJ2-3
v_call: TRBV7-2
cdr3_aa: CASSFGGSFPDTQYF
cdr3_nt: TGTGCCAGCAGCTTTGGCGGGAGTTTCCCAGATACGCAGTATTTT

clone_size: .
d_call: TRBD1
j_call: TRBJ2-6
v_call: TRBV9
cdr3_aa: CASRGQGSRANVLTF
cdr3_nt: TGTGCCAGCAGGGGACAGGGATCTAGGGCCAACGTCCTGACTTTC

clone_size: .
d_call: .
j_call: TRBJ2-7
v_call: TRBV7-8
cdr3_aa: CASSSPKGVDEQYF
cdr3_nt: TGTGCCAGCAGCTCTCCAAAGGGGGTTGACGAGCAGTACTTC

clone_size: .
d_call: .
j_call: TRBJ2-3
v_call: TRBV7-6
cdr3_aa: CASSLAGGRGTDTQYF
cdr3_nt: TGTGCCAGCAGCTTAGCGGGAGGAAGAGGCACAGATACGCAGTATTTT

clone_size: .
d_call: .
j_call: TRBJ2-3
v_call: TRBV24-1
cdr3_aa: CATSDRPRTDTQYF
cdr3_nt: TGTGCCACCAGTGATCGCCCCCGGACAGATACGCAGTATTTT

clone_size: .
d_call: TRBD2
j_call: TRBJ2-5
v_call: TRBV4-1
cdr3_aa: CASSQWGGTILREGLTQYF
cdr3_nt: TGCGCCAGCAGCCAATGGGGCGGGACAATCCTGCGGGAGGGCCTGACCCAGTACTTC

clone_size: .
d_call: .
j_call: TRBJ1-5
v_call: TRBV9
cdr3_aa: CASSASTGNQPQHF
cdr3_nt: TGTGCCAGCAGCGCATCAACAGGGAATCAGCCCCAGCATTTT

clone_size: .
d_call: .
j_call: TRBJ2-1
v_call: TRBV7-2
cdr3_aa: CASSLGLSSYNEQFF
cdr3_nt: TGTGCCAGCAGCTTAGGACTGAGCTCCTACAATGAGCAGTTCTTC

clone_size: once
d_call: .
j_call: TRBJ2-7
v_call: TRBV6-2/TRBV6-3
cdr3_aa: CASSYIGGDEQYF
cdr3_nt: TGTGCCAGCAGTTACATTGGGGGCGACGAGCAGTACTTC

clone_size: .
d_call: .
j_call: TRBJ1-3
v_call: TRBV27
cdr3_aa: CASSLTGGGNTIYF
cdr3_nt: TGTGCCAGCAGTTTAACCGGGGGAGGAAACACCATATATTTT

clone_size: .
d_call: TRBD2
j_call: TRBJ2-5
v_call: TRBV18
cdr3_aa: CASSPLAGAETQYF
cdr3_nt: TGTGCCAGCTCACCACTAGCGGGAGCAGAGACCCAGTACTTC

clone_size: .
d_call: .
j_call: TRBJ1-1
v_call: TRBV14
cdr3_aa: CASSQVRGARTEAFF
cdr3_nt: TGTGCCAGCAGCCAAGTGCGGGGGGCGCGGACTGAAGCTTTCTTT

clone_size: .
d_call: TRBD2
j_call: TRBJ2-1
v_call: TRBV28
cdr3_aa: CASSLGAGGSYNEQFF
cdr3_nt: TGTGCCAGCAGTTTAGGCGCGGGAGGTTCCTACAATGAGCAGTTCTTC

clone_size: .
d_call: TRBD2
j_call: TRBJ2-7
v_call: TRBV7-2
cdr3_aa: CASSPQSGLGNEQYF
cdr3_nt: TGTGCCAGCAGCCCTCAATCGGGACTAGGAAACGAGCAGTACTTC

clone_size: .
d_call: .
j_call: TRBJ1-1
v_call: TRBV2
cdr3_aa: CASMAREAFF
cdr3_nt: TGTGCCAGCATGGCCAGGGAAGCTTTCTTT

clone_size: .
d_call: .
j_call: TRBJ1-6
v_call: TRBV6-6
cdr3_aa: CASSFTGPLHF
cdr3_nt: TGTGCCAGCAGCTTTACAGGGCCCCTCCACTTT

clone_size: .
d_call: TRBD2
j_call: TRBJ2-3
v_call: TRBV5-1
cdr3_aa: CASSSLAGGPTDTQYF
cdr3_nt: TGCGCCAGCAGCTCCCTAGCGGGAGGGCCCACAGATACGCAGTATTTT

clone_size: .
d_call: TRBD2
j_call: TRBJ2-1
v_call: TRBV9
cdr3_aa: CASSVGGSPGSNEQFF
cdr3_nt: TGTGCCAGCAGCGTGGGCGGGAGCCCCGGTTCCAATGAGCAGTTCTTC

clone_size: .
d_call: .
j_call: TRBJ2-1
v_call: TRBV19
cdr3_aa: CASSIEGSSYNEQFF
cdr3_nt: TGTGCCAGTAGTATAGAAGGGAGCTCCTACAATGAGCAGTTCTTC

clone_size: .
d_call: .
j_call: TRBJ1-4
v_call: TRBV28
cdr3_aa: CASSPGGATNEKLLF
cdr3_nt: TGTGCCAGCAGTCCGGGGGGTGCAACTAATGAAAAACTGCTTTTT

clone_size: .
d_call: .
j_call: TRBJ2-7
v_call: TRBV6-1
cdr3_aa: CASSLGQNYEQYF
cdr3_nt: TGTGCCAGCAGTTTAGGACAGAACTACGAGCAGTACTTC

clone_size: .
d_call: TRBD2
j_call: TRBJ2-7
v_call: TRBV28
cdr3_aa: CASSFGLAGIEQYF
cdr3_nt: TGTGCCAGCAGTTTCGGACTAGCGGGAATCGAGCAGTACTTC

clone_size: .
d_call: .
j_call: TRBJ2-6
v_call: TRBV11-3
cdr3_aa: CASSPARVANVLTF
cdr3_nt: TGTGCCAGCAGCCCAGCCCGGGTGGCCAACGTCCTGACTTTC

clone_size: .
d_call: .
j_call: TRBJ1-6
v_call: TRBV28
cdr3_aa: CASSVTGYNSPLHF
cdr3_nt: TGTGCCAGCAGTGTGACTGGCTATAATTCACCCCTCCACTTT

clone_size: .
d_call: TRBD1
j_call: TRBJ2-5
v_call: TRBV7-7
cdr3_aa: CASRRGTGGRTETQYF
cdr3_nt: TGTGCTAGCAGGCGCGGGACAGGGGGAAGGACAGAGACCCAGTACTTC

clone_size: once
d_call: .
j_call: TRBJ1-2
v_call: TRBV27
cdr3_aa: CASSLSGGPYGYTF
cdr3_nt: TGTGCCAGCAGTTTAAGCGGCGGCCCCTATGGCTACACCTTC

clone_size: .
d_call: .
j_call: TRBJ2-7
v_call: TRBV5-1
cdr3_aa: CASSFAGSYEQYF
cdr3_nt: TGCGCCAGCAGCTTTGCCGGCTCCTACGAGCAGTACTTC

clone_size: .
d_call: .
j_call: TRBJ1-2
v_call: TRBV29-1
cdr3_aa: CSVEDSGYGYTF
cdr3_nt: TGCAGCGTTGAGGACAGCGGCTATGGCTACACCTTC

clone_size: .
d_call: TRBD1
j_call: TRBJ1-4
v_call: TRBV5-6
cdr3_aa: CASSPDRGRGEKLLF
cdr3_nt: TGTGCCAGCAGCCCGGACAGGGGACGCGGTGAAAAACTGCTTTTT

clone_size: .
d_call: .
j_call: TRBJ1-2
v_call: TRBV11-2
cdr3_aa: CASRGLDGPNYGYTF
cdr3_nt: TGTGCCAGCAGGGGGCTGGACGGACCTAACTATGGCTACACCTTC

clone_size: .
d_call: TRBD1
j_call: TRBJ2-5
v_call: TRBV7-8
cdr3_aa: CASSPFVQGAGETQYF
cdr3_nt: TGTGCCAGCAGCCCGTTTGTCCAGGGGGCAGGGGAGACCCAGTACTTC

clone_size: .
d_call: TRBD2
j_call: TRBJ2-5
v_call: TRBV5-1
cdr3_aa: CASSFRLAGGGEETQYF
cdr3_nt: TGCGCCAGCAGCTTCCGACTAGCGGGAGGGGGCGAAGAGACCCAGTACTTC

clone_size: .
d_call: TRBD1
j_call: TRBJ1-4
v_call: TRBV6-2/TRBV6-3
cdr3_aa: CASSYGTARKLLF
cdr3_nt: TGTGCCAGCAGTTACGGGACAGCCCGAAAACTGCTTTTT

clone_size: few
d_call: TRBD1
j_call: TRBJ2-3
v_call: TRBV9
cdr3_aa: CASSTQQGAGDTQYF
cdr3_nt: TGTGCCAGCAGCACCCAACAGGGGGCTGGGGATACGCAGTATTTT

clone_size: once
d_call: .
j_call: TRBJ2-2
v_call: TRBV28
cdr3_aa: CASSLGGMNTGELFF
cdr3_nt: TGTGCCAGCAGTTTAGGGGGGATGAACACCGGGGAGCTGTTTTTT

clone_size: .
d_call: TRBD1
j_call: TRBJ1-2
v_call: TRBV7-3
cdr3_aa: CASSRRQGAVDGYTF
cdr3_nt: TGTGCCAGCAGCCGAAGACAGGGGGCGGTTGATGGCTACACCTTC

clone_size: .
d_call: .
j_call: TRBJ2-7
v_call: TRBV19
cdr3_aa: CASSFGTSYEQYF
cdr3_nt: TGTGCCAGTAGTTTCGGGACTTCCTACGAGCAGTACTTC

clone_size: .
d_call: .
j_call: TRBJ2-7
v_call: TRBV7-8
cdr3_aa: CASSPEEFNIYEQYF
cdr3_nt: TGTGCCAGCAGCCCGGAGGAGTTCAATATCTACGAGCAGTACTTC

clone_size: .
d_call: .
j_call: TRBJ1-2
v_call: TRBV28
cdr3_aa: CASSLSGEDGYTF
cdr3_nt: TGTGCCAGCAGTTTATCGGGGGAAGATGGCTACACCTTC

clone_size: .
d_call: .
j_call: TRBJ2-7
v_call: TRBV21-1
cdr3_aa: CARAWHWGLAGVRSYEQYF
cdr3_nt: TGTGCCAGAGCTTGGCACTGGGGACTAGCGGGAGTCAGGTCCTACGAGCAGTACTTC

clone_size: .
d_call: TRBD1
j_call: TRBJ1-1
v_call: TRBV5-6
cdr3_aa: CASSFGTGLSTEAFF
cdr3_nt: TGTGCCAGCAGTTTTGGGACAGGGCTTAGCACTGAAGCTTTCTTT

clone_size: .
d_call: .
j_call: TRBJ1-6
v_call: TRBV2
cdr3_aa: CATTVRTGDNSPLHF
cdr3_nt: TGTGCCACCACTGTTCGGACGGGAGATAATTCACCCCTCCACTTT

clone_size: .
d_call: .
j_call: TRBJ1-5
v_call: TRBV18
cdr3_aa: CASSPADSGQPQHF
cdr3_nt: TGTGCCAGCTCACCGGCGGACAGCGGTCAGCCCCAGCATTTT

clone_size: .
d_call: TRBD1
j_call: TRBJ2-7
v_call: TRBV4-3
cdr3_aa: CASSQVLTGYEQYF
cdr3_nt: TGCGCCAGCAGCCAGGTTTTGACAGGGTACGAGCAGTACTTC

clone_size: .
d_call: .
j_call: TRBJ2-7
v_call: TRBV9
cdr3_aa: CASSAHQGYEQYF
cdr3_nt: TGTGCCAGCAGCGCTCACCAGGGGTACGAGCAGTACTTC

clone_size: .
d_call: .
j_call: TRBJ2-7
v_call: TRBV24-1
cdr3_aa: CATSPRTASTYEQYF
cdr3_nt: TGTGCCACCAGCCCTAGGACAGCCTCCACCTACGAGCAGTACTTC

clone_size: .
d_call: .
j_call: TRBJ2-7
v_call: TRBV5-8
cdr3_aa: CASSPQVEQYF
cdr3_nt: TGTGCCAGCAGCCCCCAGGTTGAGCAGTACTTC

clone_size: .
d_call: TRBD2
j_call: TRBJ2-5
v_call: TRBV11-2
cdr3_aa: CASSLELAGQETQYF
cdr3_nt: TGTGCCAGCAGCTTAGAGCTAGCGGGTCAAGAGACCCAGTACTTC